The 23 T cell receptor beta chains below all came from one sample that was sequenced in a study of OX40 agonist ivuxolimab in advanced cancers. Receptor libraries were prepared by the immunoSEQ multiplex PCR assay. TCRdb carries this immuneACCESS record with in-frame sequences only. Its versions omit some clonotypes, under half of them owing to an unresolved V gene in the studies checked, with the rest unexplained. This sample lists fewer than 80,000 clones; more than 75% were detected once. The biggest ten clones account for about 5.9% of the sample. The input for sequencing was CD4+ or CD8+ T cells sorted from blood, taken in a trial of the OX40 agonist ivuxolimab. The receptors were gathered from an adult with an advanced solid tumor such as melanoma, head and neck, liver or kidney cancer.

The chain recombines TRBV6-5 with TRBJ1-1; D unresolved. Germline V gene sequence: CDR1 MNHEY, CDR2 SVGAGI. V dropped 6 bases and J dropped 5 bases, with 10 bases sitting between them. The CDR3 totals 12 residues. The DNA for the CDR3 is TGTGCCAGCAGAGTTGGGAGTACTGAAGCTTTCTTT. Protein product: CASRVGSTEAFF.

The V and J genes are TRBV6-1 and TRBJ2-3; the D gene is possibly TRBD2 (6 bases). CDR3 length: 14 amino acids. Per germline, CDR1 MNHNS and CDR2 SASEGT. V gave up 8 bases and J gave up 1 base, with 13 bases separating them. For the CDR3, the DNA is TGTGCCAGCGGGCCGGCGGGGCGCACAGATACGCAGTATTTT. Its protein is CASGPAGRTDTQYF.

CDR3 nucleotides: TGTGCCAGTACGGGACAGGTTTTTGGGAGTGAAAAACTGTTTTTT. This sequence encodes CASTGQVFGSEKLFF. The chain has TRBV19 and TRBJ1-4; 8 bases map to TRBD1. This CDR3 region has 15 residues. Germline V CDR1 and CDR2: LNHDA, SQIVND (reference sequence). V lost 7 bases, J lost 7 bases, and 11 bases stayed unmatched.

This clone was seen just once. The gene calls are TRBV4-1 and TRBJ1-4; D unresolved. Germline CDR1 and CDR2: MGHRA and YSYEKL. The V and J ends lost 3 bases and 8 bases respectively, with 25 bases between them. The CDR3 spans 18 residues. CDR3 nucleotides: TGCGCCAGCAGCCATGACCGGAGCTCAATCTCGGGAGGGGAAAAACTGTTTTTT. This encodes CASSHDRSSISGGEKLFF.

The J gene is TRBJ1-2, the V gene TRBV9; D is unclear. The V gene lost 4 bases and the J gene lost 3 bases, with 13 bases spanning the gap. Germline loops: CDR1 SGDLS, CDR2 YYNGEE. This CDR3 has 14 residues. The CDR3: CASSSTGSYYGYTF. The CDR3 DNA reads TGTGCCAGCAGCTCCACCGGGTCCTACTATGGCTACACCTTC.

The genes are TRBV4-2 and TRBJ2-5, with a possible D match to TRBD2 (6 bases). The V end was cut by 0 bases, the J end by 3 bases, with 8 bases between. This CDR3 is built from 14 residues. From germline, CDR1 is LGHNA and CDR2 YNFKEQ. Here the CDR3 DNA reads TGTGCCAGCAGCCAAGATGGCGGGAAAGAGACCCAGTACTTC. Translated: CASSQDGGKETQYF.

The CDR3 sequence is CASSQEWTLGNTIYF. In DNA form, the CDR3 reads TGTGCCAGCAGCCAAGAGTGGACCCTTGGAAACACCATATATTTT. The rearrangement uses TRBV4-2 and TRBJ1-3; D is unresolved. Germline values: CDR1 LGHNA, CDR2 YNFKEQ. V lost 0 bases and J 3 bases, leaving 9 bases between the germline ends. This CDR3 has 15 amino acids.

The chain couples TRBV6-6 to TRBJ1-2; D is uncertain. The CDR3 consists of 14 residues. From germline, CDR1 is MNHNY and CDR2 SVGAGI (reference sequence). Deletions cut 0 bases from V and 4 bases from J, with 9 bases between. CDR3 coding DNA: TGTGCCAGCAGTTACTCCGACGGCATCTATGGCTACACCTTC. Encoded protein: CASSYSDGIYGYTF.

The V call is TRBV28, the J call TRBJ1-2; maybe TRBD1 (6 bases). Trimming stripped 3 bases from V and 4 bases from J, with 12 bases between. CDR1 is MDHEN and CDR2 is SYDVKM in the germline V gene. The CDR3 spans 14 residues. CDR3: CASSFWQGPYGYTF. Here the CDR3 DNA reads TGTGCCAGCAGTTTCTGGCAGGGGCCCTATGGCTACACCTTC.

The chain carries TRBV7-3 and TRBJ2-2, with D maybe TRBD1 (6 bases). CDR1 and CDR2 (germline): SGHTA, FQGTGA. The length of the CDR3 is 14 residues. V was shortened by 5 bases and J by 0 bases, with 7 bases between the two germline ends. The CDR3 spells CASSQGPNTGELFF. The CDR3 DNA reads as TGTGCCAGCAGCCAGGGGCCGAACACCGGGGAGCTGTTTTTT.

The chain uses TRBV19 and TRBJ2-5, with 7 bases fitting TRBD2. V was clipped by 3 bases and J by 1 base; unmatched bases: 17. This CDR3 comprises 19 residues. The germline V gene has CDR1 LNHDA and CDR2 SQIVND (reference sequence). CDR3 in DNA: TGTGCCAGTAGTATGGGGAAGGGGAGGGCCGGCCCAACCCAAGAGACCCAGTACTTC. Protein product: CASSMGKGRAGPTQETQYF. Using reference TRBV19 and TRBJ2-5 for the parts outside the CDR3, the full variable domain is DGGITQSPKYLFRKEGQNVTLSCEQNLNHDAMYWYRQDPGQGLRLIYYSQIVNDFQKGDIAEGYSVSREKKESFPLTVTSAQKNPTAFYLCASSMGKGRAGPTQETQYFGPGTRLLVL.

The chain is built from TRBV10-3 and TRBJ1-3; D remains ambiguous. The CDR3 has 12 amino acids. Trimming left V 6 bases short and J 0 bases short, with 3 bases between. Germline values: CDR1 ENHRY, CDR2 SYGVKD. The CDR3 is CAISSSGNTIYF. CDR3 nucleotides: TGTGCCATCAGCAGCTCTGGAAACACCATATATTTT.

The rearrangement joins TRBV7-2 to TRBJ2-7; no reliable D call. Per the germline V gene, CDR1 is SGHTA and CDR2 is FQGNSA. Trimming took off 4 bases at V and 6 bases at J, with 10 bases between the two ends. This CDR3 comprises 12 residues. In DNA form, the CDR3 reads TGTGCCAGCAGCTACGAGGTGGGCGAGCAGTACTTC. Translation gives CASSYEVGEQYF.

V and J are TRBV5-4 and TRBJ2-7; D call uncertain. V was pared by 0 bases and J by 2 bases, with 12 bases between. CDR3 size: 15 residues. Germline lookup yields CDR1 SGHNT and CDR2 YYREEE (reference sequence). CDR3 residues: CASSLEGSITYEQYF. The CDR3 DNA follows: TGTGCCAGCAGCTTGGAGGGTAGCATCACCTACGAGCAGTACTTC.

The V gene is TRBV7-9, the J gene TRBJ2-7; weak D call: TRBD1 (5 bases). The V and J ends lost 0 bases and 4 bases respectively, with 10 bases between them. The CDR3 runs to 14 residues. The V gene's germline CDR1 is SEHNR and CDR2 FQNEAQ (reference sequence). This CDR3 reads CASSLAWQGYEQYF. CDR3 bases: TGTGCCAGCAGCTTAGCGTGGCAGGGTTACGAGCAGTACTTC.

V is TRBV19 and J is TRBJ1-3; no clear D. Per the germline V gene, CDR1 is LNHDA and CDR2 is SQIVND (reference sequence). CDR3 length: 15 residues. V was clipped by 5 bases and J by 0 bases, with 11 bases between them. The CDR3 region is CASSWQSDSGNTIYF. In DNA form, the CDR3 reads TGTGCCAGTAGTTGGCAGTCAGACTCTGGAAACACCATATATTTT.

The CDR3: CASSLGTDPAGSNQPQHF. CDR3 DNA: TGCGCCAGCAGCTTAGGGACAGACCCCGCCGGGAGCAATCAGCCCCAGCATTTT. V and J are TRBV5-1 and TRBJ1-5; 7 nucleotides line up with TRBD1. Per germline, CDR1 SGHRS and CDR2 YFSETQ. Trimming took 2 bases from V and 1 from J; bases not matched to a gene: 12. CDR3 length equals 18 residues.

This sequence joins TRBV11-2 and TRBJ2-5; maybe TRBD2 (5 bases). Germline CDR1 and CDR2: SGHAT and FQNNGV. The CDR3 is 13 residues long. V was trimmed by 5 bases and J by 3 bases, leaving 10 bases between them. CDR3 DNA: TGTGCCAGCAGCGCTGGACTCGAAGAGACCCAGTACTTC. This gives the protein CASSAGLEETQYF.

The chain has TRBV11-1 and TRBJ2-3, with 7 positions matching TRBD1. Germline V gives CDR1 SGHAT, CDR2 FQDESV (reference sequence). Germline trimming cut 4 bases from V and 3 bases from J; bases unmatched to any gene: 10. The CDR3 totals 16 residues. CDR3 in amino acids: CASSWGSGQPTDTQYF. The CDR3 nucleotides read TGTGCCAGCAGCTGGGGATCGGGACAGCCAACAGATACGCAGTATTTT.

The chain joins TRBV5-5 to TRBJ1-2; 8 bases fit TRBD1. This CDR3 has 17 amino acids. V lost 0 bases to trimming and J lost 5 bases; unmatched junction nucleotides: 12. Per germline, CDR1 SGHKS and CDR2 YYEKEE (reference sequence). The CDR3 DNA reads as TGTGCCAGCAGCTTGGGCATTTGGGGGACAGGATTTTATGGCTACACCTTC. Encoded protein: CASSLGIWGTGFYGYTF.

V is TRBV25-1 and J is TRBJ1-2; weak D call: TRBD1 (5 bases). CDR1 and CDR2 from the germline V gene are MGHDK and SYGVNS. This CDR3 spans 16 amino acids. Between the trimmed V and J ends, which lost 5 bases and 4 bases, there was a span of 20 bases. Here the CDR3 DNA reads TGTGCCAGCAGTCATGATATCGCGGGACCGCTCTATGGCTACACCTTC. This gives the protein CASSHDIAGPLYGYTF.

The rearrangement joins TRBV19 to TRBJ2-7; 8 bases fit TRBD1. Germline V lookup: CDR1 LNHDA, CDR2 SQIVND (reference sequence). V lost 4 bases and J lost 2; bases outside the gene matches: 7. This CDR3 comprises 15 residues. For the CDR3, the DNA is TGTGCCAGTAGTAACTCCGGGACAGGAACCTACGAGCAGTACTTC. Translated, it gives CASSNSGTGTYEQYF.

The chain's CDR3 is CAWSGVMNTEAFF. The CDR3 DNA sequence: TGTGCCTGGAGTGGAGTGATGAACACTGAAGCTTTCTTT. This chain connects TRBV30 to TRBJ1-1; D gene uncertain. The CDR3 covers 13 residues. Germline CDR1 GTSNPN, CDR2 SVGIG (reference sequence). Trimming took 1 base from V and 0 from J, leaving 6 bases between them. The variable domain in full, with the rest retrieved from reference TRBV30 and TRBJ1-1, is SQTIHQWPATLVQPVGSPLSLECTVEGTSNPNLYWYRQAAGRGLQLLFYSVGIGQISSEVPQNLSASRPQDRQFILSSKKLLLSDSGFYLCAWSGVMNTEAFFGQGTRLTVV.